This TCR beta chain was identified during a study of CD8+ T cells in alopecia areata. General study results and limits: Baseline CD8+ expansion's link to response remains uncertain, as there was one nonresponder. Normal skin's resident alphabeta T cells are also sequenced in scalp samples. Expanded CD8+ clones among the top 100, and scalp clonality, were significantly decreased by tofacitinib.

This clone was seen a handful of times. No antigen is known for it. Specified treatment: oral pan-JAK inhibitor, 5-10 mg twice daily. This CDR3 contains 11 residues. Germline assignment: CDR1 MGHRA and CDR2 YSYEKL. V lost 4 bases to trimming and J lost 11 bases, with 6 bases between them. The sequencing template was cDNA reverse transcribed from extracted RNA. Some clones are missing from TCRdb's copy, which holds only in-frame ones; the method was immunoSEQ multiplex PCR. The data hold a few hundred thousand clones, with less than 50% observed a single time. The V gene is TRBV4-1, the J gene TRBJ2-6, with D tentatively TRBD1 (5 bases). The material sequenced was CD4+ T cells sorted from blood, taken around week 36, from a patient treated with tofacitinib. The sequence was collected from a human donor with alopecia areata. The CDR3 loop is CASSLGDVLTF. CDR3 DNA: TGCGCCAGCAGCCTAGGGGACGTCCTGACTTTC.